This TCR beta chain was found in a study of technical replicates of blood from four donors. The CDR3 runs to 17 residues. V trimming: 8 bases; J trimming: 0 bases; junction bases outside the gene matches: 12. CDR1 and CDR2 (germline): SNHLY, FYNNEI. Assay: immunoSEQ multiplex PCR; the TCRdb copy retains only in-frame clones and omits some. This table has about 79,000 clones, roughly 94% appearing once. The receptor comes from a human donor in good health. The rearrangement links TRBV2 to TRBJ2-1; TRBD2 matches 8 bases. Input material: T cells isolated from PBMCs. The CDR3 DNA sequence: TGTGCCAGCGAAGAAGCGGGAGCTTCCCTCTCCTACAATGAGCAGTTCTTC. It yields the protein CASEEAGASLSYNEQFF.